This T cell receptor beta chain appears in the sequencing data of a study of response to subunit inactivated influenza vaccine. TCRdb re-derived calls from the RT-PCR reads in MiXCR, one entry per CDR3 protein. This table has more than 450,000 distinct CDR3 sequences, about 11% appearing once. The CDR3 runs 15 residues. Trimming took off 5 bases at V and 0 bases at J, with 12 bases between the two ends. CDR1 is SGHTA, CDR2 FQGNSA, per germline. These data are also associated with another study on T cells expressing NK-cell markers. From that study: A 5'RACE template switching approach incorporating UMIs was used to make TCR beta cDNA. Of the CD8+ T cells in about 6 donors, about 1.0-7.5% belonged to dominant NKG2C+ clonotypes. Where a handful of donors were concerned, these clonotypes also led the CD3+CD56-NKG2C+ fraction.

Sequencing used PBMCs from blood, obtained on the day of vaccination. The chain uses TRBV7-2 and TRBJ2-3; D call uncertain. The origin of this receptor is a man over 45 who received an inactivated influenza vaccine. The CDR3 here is CASSPLGISTDTQYF. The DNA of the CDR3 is TGTGCCAGCAGCCCCCTAGGAATTAGCACAGATACGCAGTATTTT. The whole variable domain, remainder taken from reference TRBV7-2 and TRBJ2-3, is GAGVSQSPSNKVTEKGKDVELRCDPISGHTALYWYRQSLGQGLEFLIYFQGNSAPDKSGLPSDRFSAERTGGSVSTLTIQRTQQEDSAVYLCASSPLGISTDTQYFGPGTRLTVL.